This T cell receptor (beta chain) emerged from a study of cytomegalovirus exposure and HLA in healthy donors. Broader study findings: In a later analysis, the majority of CMV-associated beta chains seemingly showed HLA restriction. Later on, a genetic analysis was performed. It linked a missense variant in DCLRE1C with V- and J-gene trimming of TCR beta. Previous analysis showed most TCR beta V segments were productive about 87% or about 30% of the time.

Use of 60 Vbeta and 13 Jbeta primers characterized the PCR. The authors' processing: Approximately 78 million unique TCR beta chains, roughly 11 million of them shared, were counted by a later analysis. The repertoire was sequenced with immunoSEQ multiplex PCR; TCRdb's copy has only in-frame clones and lacks some. D and trimming were read from the DNA, whereas the V and J calls and clone size are those reported in that table. Of around 140,000 clones in the sample, more than 75% were seen once. As for this clone: Its antigen is currently unknown.

The CDR3 contains 14 residues. V dropped 5 bases and J dropped 6; count of bases not matched to a gene: 5. Per germline, CDR1 MNHEY and CDR2 SMNVEV (reference sequence). J is TRBJ2-2 and V is TRBV27; 8 positions agree with TRBD1. Sequencing input: PBMCs. The sequence was obtained from a man between 40 and 49 years old in good health and CMV-seronegative. CDR3 nucleotides: TGTGCCAGCAGTCCATCCAGGGGGCCCGGGGAGCTGTTTTTT. It is translated as CASSPSRGPGELFF.